The clone carrying this TCR beta chain was observed many times. As yet, its antigen is unknown. TCRdb fed the 5' RACE reads into MiXCR, producing one record per CDR3 protein. The sample has approximately 540,000 distinct CDR3 sequences, approximately 12% seen once; the top ten hold over 6.5%. This entry belongs to a study of CD8 T cells in ankylosing spondylitis. Study-wide findings and caveats: Seemingly characteristic of ankylosing spondylitis blood was a TCR beta motif consisting of 7 or 8 highly homologous variants.

V gave up 3 bases and J gave up 6 bases, with 9 bases separating them. This CDR3 has 13 residues. The sample was blood, either unsorted or a sorted T cell fraction (not recorded which). This TCR was recovered from a male donor with ankylosing spondylitis. The chain uses TRBV12-3 or TRBV12-4 and TRBJ1-5; D remains unclear. CDR3 DNA sequence: TGTGCCAGCAGTTTCTGGGATGGTCAGCCCCAGCATTTT. The encoded protein is CASSFWDGQPQHF.